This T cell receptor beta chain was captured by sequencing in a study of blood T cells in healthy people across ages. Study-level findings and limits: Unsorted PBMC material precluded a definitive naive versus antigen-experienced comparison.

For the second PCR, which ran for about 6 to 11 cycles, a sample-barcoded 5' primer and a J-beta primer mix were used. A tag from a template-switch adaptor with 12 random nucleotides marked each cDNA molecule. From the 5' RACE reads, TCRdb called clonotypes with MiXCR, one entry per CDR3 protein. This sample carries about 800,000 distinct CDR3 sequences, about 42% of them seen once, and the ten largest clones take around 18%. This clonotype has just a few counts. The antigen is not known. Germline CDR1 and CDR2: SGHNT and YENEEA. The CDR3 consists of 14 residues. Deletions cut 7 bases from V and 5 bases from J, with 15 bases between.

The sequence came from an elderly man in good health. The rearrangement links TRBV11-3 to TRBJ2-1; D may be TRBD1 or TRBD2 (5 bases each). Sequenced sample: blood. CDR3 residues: CASTLRVGDNEQFF. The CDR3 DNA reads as TGTGCCAGCACCTTGAGGGTGGGGGACAATGAGCAGTTCTTC.